The present entry profiles one T cell receptor beta chain with its context. These data belong to a study of OX40 agonist ivuxolimab in advanced cancers. The CDR3 sequence is 15 residues long. Trimming shortened V by 4 bases and J by 4 bases, and 14 bases separated the two germline ends. The germline gives CDR1 SEHNR, CDR2 FQNEAQ (reference sequence). Blood got drawn at baseline, again on cycle 4 day 1, and then on cycle 7 day 1. Only in-frame clones appear in the TCRdb table, and some are missing; sequencing was by immunoSEQ multiplex PCR. The repertoire holds about 42,000 clones, with 65% to 85% as singletons.

The sample here was CD4+ or CD8+ T cells sorted from blood, taken in a trial of the OX40 agonist ivuxolimab. This clonotype originated in an adult with an advanced solid tumor such as melanoma, head and neck, liver or kidney cancer. The chain carries TRBV7-9 and TRBJ2-4; D might be TRBD1 (7 bases). CDR3 sequence (DNA): TGTGCCAGCAGCTATGGGGGGACAGCAAAAAACATTCAGTACTTC. It is translated as CASSYGGTAKNIQYF.